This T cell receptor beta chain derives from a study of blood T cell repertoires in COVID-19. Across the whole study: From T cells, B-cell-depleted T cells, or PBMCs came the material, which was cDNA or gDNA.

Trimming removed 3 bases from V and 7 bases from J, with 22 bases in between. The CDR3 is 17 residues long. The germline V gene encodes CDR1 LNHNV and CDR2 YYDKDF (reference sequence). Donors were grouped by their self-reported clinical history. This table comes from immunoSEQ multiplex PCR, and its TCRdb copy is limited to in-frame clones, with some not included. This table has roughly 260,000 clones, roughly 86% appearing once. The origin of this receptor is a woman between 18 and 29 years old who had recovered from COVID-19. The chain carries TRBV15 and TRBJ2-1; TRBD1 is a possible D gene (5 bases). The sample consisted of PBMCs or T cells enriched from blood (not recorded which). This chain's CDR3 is CATSRVDSFSVENEQFF. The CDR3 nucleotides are TGTGCCACCAGCAGGGTCGACAGTTTTTCCGTTGAAAATGAGCAGTTCTTC.